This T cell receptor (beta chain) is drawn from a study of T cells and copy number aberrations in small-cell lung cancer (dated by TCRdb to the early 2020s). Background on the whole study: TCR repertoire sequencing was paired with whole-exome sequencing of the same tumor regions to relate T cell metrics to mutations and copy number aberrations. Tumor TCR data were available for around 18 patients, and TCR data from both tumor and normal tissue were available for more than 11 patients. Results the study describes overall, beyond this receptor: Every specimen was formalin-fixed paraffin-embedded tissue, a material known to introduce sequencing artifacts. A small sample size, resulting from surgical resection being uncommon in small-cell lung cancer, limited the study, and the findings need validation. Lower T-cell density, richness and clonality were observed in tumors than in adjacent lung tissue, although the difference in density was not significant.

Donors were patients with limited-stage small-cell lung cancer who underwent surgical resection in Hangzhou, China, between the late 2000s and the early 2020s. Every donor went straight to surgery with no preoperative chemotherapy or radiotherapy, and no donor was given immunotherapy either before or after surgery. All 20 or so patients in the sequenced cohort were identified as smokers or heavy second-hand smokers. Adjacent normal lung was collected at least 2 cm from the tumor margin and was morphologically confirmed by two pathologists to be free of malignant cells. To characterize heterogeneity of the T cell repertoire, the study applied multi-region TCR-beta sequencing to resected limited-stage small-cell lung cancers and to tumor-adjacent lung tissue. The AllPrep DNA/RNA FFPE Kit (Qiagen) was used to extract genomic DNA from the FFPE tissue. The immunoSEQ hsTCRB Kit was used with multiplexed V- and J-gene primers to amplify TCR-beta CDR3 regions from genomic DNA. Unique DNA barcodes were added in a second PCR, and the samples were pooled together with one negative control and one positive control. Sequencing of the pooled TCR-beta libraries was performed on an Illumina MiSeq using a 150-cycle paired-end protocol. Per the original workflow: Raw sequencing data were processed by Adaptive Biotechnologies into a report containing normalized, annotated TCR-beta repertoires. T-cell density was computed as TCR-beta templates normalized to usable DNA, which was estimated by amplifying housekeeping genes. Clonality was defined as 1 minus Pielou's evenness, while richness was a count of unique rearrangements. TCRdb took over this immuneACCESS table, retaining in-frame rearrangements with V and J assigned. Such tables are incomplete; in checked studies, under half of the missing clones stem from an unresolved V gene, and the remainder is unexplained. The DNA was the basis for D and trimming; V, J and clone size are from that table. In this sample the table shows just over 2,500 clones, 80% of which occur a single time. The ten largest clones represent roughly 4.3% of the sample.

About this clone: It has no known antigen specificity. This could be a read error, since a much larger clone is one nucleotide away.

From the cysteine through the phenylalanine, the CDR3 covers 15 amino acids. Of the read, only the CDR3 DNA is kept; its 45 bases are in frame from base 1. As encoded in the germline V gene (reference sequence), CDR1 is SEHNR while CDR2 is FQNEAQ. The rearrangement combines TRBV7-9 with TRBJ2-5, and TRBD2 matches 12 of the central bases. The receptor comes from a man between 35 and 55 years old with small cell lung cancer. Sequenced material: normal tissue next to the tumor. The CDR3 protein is CTSSSLAGGPETQYF. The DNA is TGTACCAGCAGCTCTCTAGCGGGAGGGCCCGAGACCCAGTACTTC.